Reported below is one T cell receptor beta chain. Authors' methods: Nucleated cell number was recorded as an estimate derived from reference gene primer amplification. Method: immunoSEQ multiplex PCR; TCRdb's copy keeps in-frame clones and lacks some. Clone size and the V and J calls come from that table; the DNA yielded D and trimming. The profile covers about 140,000 clones, with about 87% appearing a single time and 1.5% to 2% taken by the ten largest. These data belong to a study of blood T cell repertoires in COVID-19. Study-wide context: Nucleic acid was either cDNA or gDNA, and it came from T cells, B-cell-depleted T cells, or PBMCs.

Looked up from germline, CDR1 is SGDLS and CDR2 is YYNGEE. The CDR3 has 16 residues. V shed 4 bases, J shed 5 bases, and the junction held 6 bases outside the gene matches. The sequence was collected from a woman between 50 and 59 years old with acute or convalescent COVID-19. Sequences were obtained from peripheral blood. V usage is TRBV9 and J usage is TRBJ2-1, with 13 bases that match TRBD2. The CDR3 is CASSPGLAGPNNEQFF. The DNA for the CDR3 is TGTGCCAGCAGCCCGGGACTAGCGGGGCCTAACAATGAGCAGTTCTTC.